Described below is a single TCR beta chain sequence and its context. This clonotype was counted at least ten times. No cognate antigen has been identified for it. No much larger clonotype is one base removed from it; base qualities were not supplied. Receptor amplification or capture employed RACE. The data were produced on a NextSeq 500. Library preparation attached unique molecular identifiers to individual cDNA molecules for quantitative, reproducible TCR counting. Both TCR alpha and TCR beta chains were sequenced from each blood RNA sample. The study's own analysis went as follows. The median number of TCRs per sample was around 100,000, ranging from roughly 23,224 to 700,000. V, J and CDR3 annotation of the TCR reads was performed with the Decombinator software suite. To make PS versus PT1 abundance plots, every sample was subsampled to the same number of TCRs (28,000). Expanded TCRs were defined as absent before sensitization and observed at least eight times at the 2-week time point. TCRdb took the public reads, trimmed them with fastp at Q25, ran MiXCR for clone calling and kept in-frame beta chains. Each record represents a unique CDR3 protein, reported with the most common genes and DNA among its rows. TCRdb's processing, not the study's, gives the V and J calls here. The sample table records 300,000 to 400,000 distinct CDR3 sequences; approximately 6.3% of these occur just once. The ten largest clones represent more than 7% of the sample.

The sample is drawn from a study of human T cells and chemical hapten exposure (TCRdb year 2021). In the study overall: For sensitization, 2% DPC in acetone was applied to an approximately 2 cm by approximately 2 cm area of upper inner arm skin. Most of the patients in the cohort were female, and the cohort covered alopecia areata with under or over 50% scalp involvement, alopecia totalis and alopecia universalis. The study tracked peripheral blood TCR repertoire changes in vivo during primary and secondary sensitization to the hapten diphenylcyclopropenone (DPC) in alopecia patients. Around 30 alopecia patients provided blood for TCR sequencing at one to four time points (pre-sensitization, 2, 6 and 24 weeks). Patch testing was done on the upper back using Finn chambers containing 0.01% DPC, and results were scored after 6 days according to International Contact Dermatitis Research Group standards. Libraries were combined into a pool for sequencing, and differences in TCR yield between samples came mainly from small differences in library volumes within the pool. Patient blood was sampled pre-sensitization (week 0) and at 2, 6 and about 24 weeks after DPC sensitization. Throughout the roughly 25-week study period, patients were also given weekly therapeutic DPC doses on the scalp. Overall results and qualifications from the work: DPC sensitization did not change the number of TCRs with a frequency above 1 in 1000, and there was no evidence of changes in global repertoire structure. Significantly more large CDR3 similarity clusters were formed by expanded TCRs than by pre-sensitization or healthy control sets, consistent with antigen-driven responses. Patch test score correlated positively with the number of PT1 expanded TCRs, reaching significance at thresholds 8, 16 and 32 but not at 4. After repeated subsampling, changes were observed in the strength of the expansion versus patch-test correlation and in the threshold at which the correlation became significant. Because all patients had alopecia, a presumed autoimmune disease, the immune response of the patients might differ from that of healthy individuals.

Counted from cysteine to phenylalanine, this CDR3 has 12 amino acids. Just the 36-base CDR3 DNA is kept, in frame starting at base 1. The V end loses 5 bases and the J end loses 0 bases, and a stretch of 2 bases separates them. As encoded in the germline V gene, CDR1 is MDHEN while CDR2 is SYDVKM. In the paper's terms, the time point label means: patch test 1, 2 weeks after DPC sensitization. In the paper's terms, the treatment or condition label means: therapeutic diphenylcyclopropenone sensitization with weekly scalp DPC. Blood at each patch-test visit was drawn before the patch test was applied. Eligible patients were aged 18 to 70, diagnosed with alopecia, deemed suitable for DPC therapy, and excluded if pregnant. Total RNA was extracted from unfractionated whole blood collected in Tempus Blood RNA tubes.

The TCR originated in a woman aged 18-29 years with alopecia areata. Some clones in this sample may be carry-over from other donors' samples. The chain joins TRBV28 to TRBJ1-5, with the D gene call left open. The sample consisted of whole blood, taken in connection with sensitization to the hapten diphenylcyclopropenone (DPC). The CDR3 sequence is CASSPSNQPQHF. The DNA sequence reads TGTGCCAGCAGTCCTAGCAATCAGCCCCAGCATTTT.